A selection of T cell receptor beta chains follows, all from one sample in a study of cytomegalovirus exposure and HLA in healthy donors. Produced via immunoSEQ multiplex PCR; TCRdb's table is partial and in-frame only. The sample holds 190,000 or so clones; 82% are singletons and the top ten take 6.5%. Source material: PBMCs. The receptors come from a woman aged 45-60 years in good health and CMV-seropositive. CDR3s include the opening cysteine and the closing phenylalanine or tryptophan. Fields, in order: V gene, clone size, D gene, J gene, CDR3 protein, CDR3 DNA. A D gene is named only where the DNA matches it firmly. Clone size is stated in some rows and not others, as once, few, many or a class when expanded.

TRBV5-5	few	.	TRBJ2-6	CASSGGTGANVLTF	TGTGCCAGCAGCGGGGGGACTGGGGCCAACGTCCTGACTTTC
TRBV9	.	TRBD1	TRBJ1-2	CASSAAPGTAYGYTF	TGTGCCAGCAGCGCCGCCCCCGGGACAGCTTATGGCTACACCTTC
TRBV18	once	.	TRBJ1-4	CASSPGLEEKLFF	TGTGCCAGCTCACCAGGCTTGGAGGAAAAACTGTTTTTT
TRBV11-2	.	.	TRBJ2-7	CASSFGLLAPYEQYF	TGTGCCAGCAGCTTCGGCCTACTAGCTCCCTACGAGCAGTACTTC
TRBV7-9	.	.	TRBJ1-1	CASSLMAATEAFF	TGTGCCAGCAGCTTAATGGCGGCCACTGAAGCTTTCTTT
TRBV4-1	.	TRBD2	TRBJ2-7	CASSPMTGGPMYEQYF	TGCGCCAGCAGCCCAATGACGGGGGGACCGATGTACGAGCAGTACTTC
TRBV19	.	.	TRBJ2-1	CASSDRGSYNEQFF	TGTGCCAGTAGTGACCGGGGATCCTACAATGAGCAGTTCTTC
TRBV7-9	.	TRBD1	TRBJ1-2	CASSLYQGANFPAGYTF	TGTGCCAGCAGCTTATATCAGGGGGCGAATTTTCCAGCTGGCTACACCTTC
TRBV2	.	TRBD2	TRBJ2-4	CASSETWGGGDIQYF	TGTGCCAGCAGTGAAACTTGGGGGGGAGGGGACATTCAGTACTTC
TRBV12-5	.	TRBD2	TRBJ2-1	CASGFSSGLAGGEQFF	TGTGCTAGTGGTTTCTCTTCCGGACTAGCGGGGGGGGAGCAGTTCTTC
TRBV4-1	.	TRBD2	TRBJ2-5	CASSQAPKGAGEETQYF	TGCGCCAGCAGCCAAGCGCCCAAAGGAGCGGGAGAAGAGACCCAGTACTTC
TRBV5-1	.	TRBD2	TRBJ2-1	CASSTPGSGGYNEQFF	TGCGCCAGCAGCACCCCGGGTAGCGGGGGCTACAATGAGCAGTTCTTC
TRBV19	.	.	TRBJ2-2	CASSMPNPGREVLTGELFF	TGTGCCAGTAGTATGCCCAACCCAGGAAGGGAGGTCTTGACCGGGGAGCTGTTTTTT
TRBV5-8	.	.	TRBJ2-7	CASSRRNEQYF	TGTGCCAGCAGTAGGAGGAACGAGCAGTACTTC
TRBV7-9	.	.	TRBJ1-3	CASSQAHSGNTIYF	TGTGCCAGCAGCCAGGCGCACTCTGGAAACACCATATATTTT
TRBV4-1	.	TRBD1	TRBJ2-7	CASSRGQGQSYEQYF	TGCGCCAGCAGCCGGGGACAGGGCCAATCCTACGAGCAGTACTTC
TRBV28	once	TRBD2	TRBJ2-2	CASSSSGAAGIGELFF	TGTGCCAGCAGCTCTAGCGGGGCCGCAGGCATCGGGGAGCTGTTTTTT
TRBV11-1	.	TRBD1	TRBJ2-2	CASSPGQVDSGELFF	TGTGCCAGCAGCCCGGGACAGGTAGATTCCGGGGAGCTGTTTTTT
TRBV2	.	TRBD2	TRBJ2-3	CASSATSGSTDTQYF	TGTGCCAGCAGCGCGACTAGCGGGAGTACAGATACGCAGTATTTT
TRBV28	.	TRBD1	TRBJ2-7	CASSLVQGYEQYF	TGTGCCAGCAGTTTAGTACAGGGGTACGAGCAGTACTTC
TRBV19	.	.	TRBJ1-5	CASSLRVGGSNQPQHF	TGTGCCAGTAGTCTTAGGGTAGGAGGTAGCAATCAGCCCCAGCATTTT
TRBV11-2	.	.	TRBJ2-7	CASQEGGGEYEQYF	TGTGCCTCACAAGAGGGGGGGGGCGAGTACGAGCAGTACTTC
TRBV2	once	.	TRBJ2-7	CASRVSVGEQYF	TGTGCCAGCAGAGTAAGTGTCGGCGAGCAGTACTTC